This is a list of T cell receptor beta chains from one sample in a study of T cells in Graves' hyperthyroidism and ophthalmopathy. TCRdb passed the multiplex PCR reads through MiXCR, listing each CDR3 protein once. The sample records roughly 510,000 distinct CDR3 sequences, 35% to 50% being singletons. Sequencing used peripheral blood or thyroid tissue (not recorded which). These TCRs come from an adult woman with Graves' disease, either hyperthyroidism or ophthalmopathy (not recorded which). Both conserved end residues are part of each CDR3. D genes are given only for firm matches. Clone size is stated in some rows and not others, as once, few, many or a class when expanded.

TRBJ2-1	TRBV7-9	NA	NA	CASSLERFNEQFF	TGTGCCAGCAGCTTAGAGCGGTTCAATGAGCAGTTCTTC
TRBJ2-7	TRBV5-5	many	NA	CASSLDWSNYEQYF	TGTGCCAGCAGCTTGGATTGGTCAAACTACGAGCAGTACTTC
TRBJ2-2	TRBV29-1	many	NA	CSAKGARAGELFF	TGCAGCGCTAAAGGGGCCCGAGCCGGGGAGCTGTTTTTT
TRBJ2-7	TRBV11-2	many	NA	CASSLDLYEQYF	TGTGCCAGCAGCTTAGACCTCTACGAGCAGTACTTC
TRBJ2-1	TRBV11-2	NA	TRBD2	CASSLEPSGYEQFF	TGTGCCAGCAGCCTAGAACCTAGCGGGTACGAGCAGTTCTTC
TRBJ2-1	TRBV29-1	few	TRBD2	CSVVQRGSYNEQFF	TGCAGCGTCGTCCAGCGGGGCTCCTACAATGAGCAGTTCTTC
TRBJ2-2	TRBV29-1	NA	NA	CVGAGDTGELFF	TGCGTTGGGGCCGGGGACACCGGGGAGCTGTTTTTT
TRBJ1-1	TRBV2	NA	NA	CASKPGLMNTEAFF	TGTGCCAGCAAACCGGGACTGATGAACACTGAAGCTTTCTTT
TRBJ2-5	TRBV7-8	many	TRBD2	CASSARGDETQYF	TGTGCCAGCAGCGCGCGGGGGGACGAGACCCAGTACTTC
TRBJ1-6	TRBV7-9	NA	NA	CASSLGSSSYNSPLHF	TGTGCCAGCAGCTTAGGGTCCAGCTCCTATAATTCACCCCTCCACTTT
TRBJ2-5	TRBV20-1	NA	NA	CSASRAGETQYF	TGCAGTGCTAGTCGCGCTGGGGAGACCCAGTACTTC
TRBJ2-2	TRBV7-2	many	NA	CASRGGSVTGELFF	TGTGCCAGCAGAGGAGGGAGCGTCACCGGGGAGCTGTTTTTT
TRBJ2-5	TRBV15	NA	NA	CATSRDRGQQETQYF	TGTGCCACCAGCAGAGACCGTGGACAGCAAGAGACCCAGTACTTC
TRBJ1-6	TRBV7-9	NA	NA	CASRRSGGF	TGTGCCAGCAGACGAAGCGGAGGATTT
TRBJ1-2	TRBV7-2	NA	NA	CAMYLCASSHLDHNYGYTF	NA
TRBJ2-7	TRBV14	few	TRBD1	CASSQDQRDRGSYEQYF	TGTGCCAGCAGCCAAGATCAAAGGGACAGGGGCAGCTACGAGCAGTACTTC
TRBJ1-1	TRBV5-1	NA	TRBD1	CASSPGQGSSEAFF	TGCGCCAGCAGCCCGGGACAGGGGAGCTCTGAAGCTTTCTTT
TRBJ2-2	TRBV24-1	many	NA	CATSVASGELFF	TGTGCCACCAGTGTAGCGTCCGGGGAGCTGTTTTTT
TRBJ2-5	TRBV10-3	NA	NA	CASSYSAVEGTQYF	TGTGCCAGCAGTTACTCAGCGGTAGAAGGGACCCAGTACTTC
TRBJ2-5	TRBV20-1	few	NA	CSATQAFRAETQYF	TGCAGTGCTACCCAAGCCTTTAGGGCAGAGACCCAGTACTTC
TRBJ2-7	TRBV7-2	NA	NA	CASSSQGGEQYF	TGTGCCAGCAGCTCCCAAGGGGGCGAGCAGTACTTC
TRBJ1-5	TRBV29-1	NA	NA	CSVLPSGRRGNQPQHF	TGCAGCGTTCTACCCAGTGGGCGAAGGGGGAATCAGCCCCAGCATTTT
TRBJ2-5	TRBV6-6	many	TRBD1	CASSPGQGAWGETQYF	TGTGCCAGCAGTCCTGGACAGGGGGCTTGGGGGGAGACCCAGTACTTC
TRBJ2-5	TRBV6-5	many	TRBD1	CASSYSGTGSGETQYF	TGTGCCAGCAGTTACTCCGGGACAGGGAGTGGAGAGACCCAGTACTTC
TRBJ1-6	TRBV27	many	TRBD1	CASSFSDRGNSPLHF	TGTGCCAGCAGTTTTAGTGACAGGGGCAATTCACCCCTCCACTTT
TRBJ1-5	TRBV20-1	NA	TRBD1	CSARGRTGVSNQSQHF	TGCAGTGCTAGAGGACGGACAGGAGTCAGTAATCAGTCCCAGCATTTT
TRBJ2-5	TRBV7-9	NA	NA	CASSSSRRTQETQYF	TGTGCCAGCAGCTCCAGCAGGCGCACCCAAGAGACCCAGTACTTC
TRBJ2-2	TRBV20-1	many	NA	CSARSQGNTGELFF	TGCAGTGCTAGATCTCAGGGGAACACCGGGGAGCTGTTTTTT
TRBJ2-5	TRBV7-9	NA	TRBD1	CASSLVPDRGVRETQYF	TGTGCCAGCAGCTTAGTACCCGACAGGGGGGTACGAGAGACCCAGTACTTC
TRBJ1-2	TRBV19	few	TRBD1	CASTGTDTNYGYTF	TGTGCCAGTACCGGGACAGACACTAACTATGGCTACACCTTC
TRBJ2-7	TRBV29-1	NA	TRBD2	CSSWVAGYEETYEQYF	TGCAGCTCCTGGGTAGCGGGTTACGAAGAAACCTACGAGCAGTACTTC
TRBJ1-2	TRBV4-1	many	NA	CASSQATGGIAHGYTF	TGCGCCAGCAGCCAAGCCACCGGGGGCATTGCCCATGGCTACACCTTC
TRBJ1-3	TRBV10-3	NA	TRBD1	CAIRGGQDSGSTIYF	TGTGCCATCAGGGGAGGACAGGACTCTGGAAGCACCATATATTTT
TRBJ2-7	TRBV6-1	NA	TRBD2	CASSSKRERVYEQYF	TGTGCCAGCAGCTCCAAGCGGGAAAGGGTCTACGAGCAGTACTTC
TRBJ1-2	TRBV14	many	NA	CASSQVTGSNYGYTF	TGTGCCAGCAGCCAAGTAACAGGATCGAACTATGGCTACACCTTC
TRBJ2-6	TRBV2	NA	NA	CASSGTGSSGANVLTF	TGTGCCAGCAGTGGGACTGGGAGCTCTGGGGCCAACGTCCTGACCTTC
TRBJ2-5	TRBV10-3	NA	TRBD2	CASSARGLAGVQETQYF	TGTGCCAGCAGTGCTAGGGGGCTAGCGGGGGTCCAAGAGACCCAGTACTTC
TRBJ2-7	TRBV7-2	many	TRBD2	CASSLGGGVRFYEQYF	TGTGCCAGCAGCTTAGGGGGGGGGGTGCGTTTCTACGAGCAGTACTTC
TRBJ2-2	TRBV15	NA	NA	CATSRLAYNTGELLF	TGTGCCACCAGCAGACTAGCTTACAACACCGGGGAGCTGCTTTTT
TRBJ2-5	TRBV7-2	few	NA	CASSGGFSGQPQYF	TGTGCCAGCAGCGGGGGGTTCTCGGGGCAGCCCCAGTACTTC
TRBJ1-1	TRBV20-1	many	NA	CSARSMNTEAFF	TGCAGTGCTAGATCTATGAACACTGAAGCTTTCTTT
TRBJ2-7	TRBV24-1	NA	NA	CATSEADSYEQYF	TGTGCCACCAGTGAAGCTGACAGTTACGAGCAGTACTTC
TRBJ1-3	TRBV7-2	NA	NA	CASGLGGGSGNTIYF	TGTGCCAGCGGGCTAGGCGGAGGGTCTGGAAACACCATATATTTT
TRBJ1-6	TRBV14	many	NA	CASSQDYTANSPLHF	TGTGCCAGCAGCCAAGATTACACTGCCAATTCACCCCTCCACTTT
TRBJ1-4	TRBV11-2	NA	NA	CASSRLNEKLFF	TGTGCCAGCAGCCGCCTGAATGAAAAACTGTTTTTT
TRBJ1-5	TRBV6-6	NA	NA	CASSYSGRVGYSNQPQHF	TGTGCCAGCAGTTACTCGGGCAGGGTGGGTTATAGCAATCAGCCCCAGCATTTT
TRBJ2-5	TRBV11-2	NA	NA	CASSLRTGPNWGTQYF	TGTGCCAGCAGCTTACGGACCGGGCCTAACTGGGGGACCCAGTACTTC
TRBJ2-7	TRBV5-5	NA	TRBD1	CASRQADRGASYEQYF	TGTGCCAGCAGACAAGCGGACAGGGGGGCCTCCTACGAGCAGTACTTC
TRBJ1-6	TRBV12-3/TRBV12-4	NA	NA	CASSTDASPLHF	TGTGCCAGCAGTACCGACGCATCACCCCTCCACTTT
TRBJ1-4	TRBV20-1	NA	TRBD1	CSANKHRDRGLANEKLFF	TGCAGTGCAAATAAACACCGGGACAGGGGGCTAGCTAATGAAAAACTGTTTTTT
TRBJ2-3	TRBV10-3	few	NA	CAITETSTADTQYF	TGTGCCATCACCGAGACTAGTACGGCTGATACGCAGTATTTT
TRBJ1-2	TRBV7-9	NA	NA	CASRPTSPNYGYTF	TGTGCCAGCAGACCGACAAGCCCTAACTATGGCTACACCTTC
TRBJ2-5	TRBV7-9	many	TRBD2	CASSFGSGGKETQYF	TGTGCCAGCAGCTTCGGGTCGGGAGGGAAAGAGACCCAGTACTTC
TRBJ2-7	TRBV27	NA	TRBD1	CASSLDRGAEQYF	TGTGCCAGCAGCCTTGACAGGGGTGCCGAGCAGTACTTC
TRBJ2-5	TRBV6-5	many	TRBD1	CASSSRTGRETQYF	TGTGCCAGCAGTTCCCGGACAGGGAGGGAGACCCAGTACTTC
TRBJ1-2	TRBV7-9	NA	NA	CASSPRDRAWGYTF	TGTGCCAGCAGCCCCCGGGACCGCGCCTGGGGCTACACCTTC
TRBJ2-5	TRBV7-6	few	NA	CASSYSHGQETQYF	TGTGCCAGCAGTTATAGTCACGGTCAAGAGACCCAGTACTTC
TRBJ1-1	TRBV10-2	NA	NA	CASRERPNTEAFF	TGCGCCAGCAGGGAGAGGCCTAACACTGAAGCTTTCTTT
TRBJ1-1	TRBV7-3	NA	NA	CASSLAAGGPNTEAFF	TGTGCCAGCAGCTTAGCTGCGGGAGGGCCGAACACTGAAGCTTTCTTT